This T cell receptor beta chain came from a study of response to subunit inactivated influenza vaccine. MiXCR, run by TCRdb on the RT-PCR reads, gives a single entry per CDR3 protein. The sample lists roughly 500,000 distinct CDR3 sequences; approximately 15% were seen once. The germline V gene encodes CDR1 MGHDK and CDR2 SYGVNS. The CDR3 spans 15 residues. V lost 7 bases to trimming and J lost 10 bases; unmatched junction nucleotides: 12. V gene TRBV25-1 combines with J gene TRBJ1-6; 8 nucleotides match TRBD1. Source: CD4+ T cells sorted from PBMCs, taken less than 30 months after vaccination. The receptor's source is a man aged 50-75 years who received an inactivated influenza vaccine. CDR3 coding DNA: TGTGCCAGCACCCGAGGGGGCAGGGGGCAATCACCCCTCCACTTT. It yields the protein CASTRGGRGQSPLHF.